Below, 29 T cell receptor beta chains from the same sample are listed, as sequenced in a study of blood T cell repertoires in COVID-19. The table came from immunoSEQ multiplex PCR; TCRdb's copy has only in-frame clones and leaves some out. The profile covers just over 250,000 clones, with 86% appearing a single time and over 7.5% taken by the ten largest. The specimen sequenced was peripheral blood. The receptors shown here come from a man aged 35 to 55 who had recovered from COVID-19.

V gene TRBV7-6 combines with J gene TRBJ2-1; 14 positions agree with TRBD2. The germline gives CDR1 SGHVS, CDR2 FNYEAQ. This CDR3 region has 17 residues. Trimming at V came to 2 bases and at J to 4 bases, leaving 4 bases not matched to a gene. Written as DNA, the CDR3 is TGTGCCAGCAGCTTAATGACTAGCGGGGGGGGATACAATGAGCAGTTCTTC. Its translation: CASSLMTSGGGYNEQFF.

This chain links TRBV10-1 with TRBJ1-2, with 7 nucleotides matching TRBD1. Germline V gene lookup returns CDR1 WNHNN and CDR2 SYGVQD (reference sequence). J gave up 7 bases and V 4 bases, and 9 bases lay outside the gene matches. The CDR3 contains 14 residues. The CDR3 here is CASSAAGGVPGYTF. As DNA, the CDR3 is TGCGCCAGCAGTGCGGCAGGGGGAGTCCCTGGCTACACCTTC.

This rearrangement joins TRBV6-5 to TRBJ1-3, with D maybe TRBD1 (5 bases). V lost 8 bases and J 4 bases, leaving 12 bases between the germline ends. Looked up from germline, CDR1 is MNHEY and CDR2 is SVGAGI. The CDR3 has 13 amino acids. The chain's CDR3 is CASGAGSGNTIYF. Here the CDR3 DNA reads TGTGCCAGCGGGGCAGGATCAGGAAACACCATATATTTT.

This chain uses TRBV4-2 with TRBJ2-3; TRBD1 might be the D (6 bases). Germline V gives CDR1 LGHNA, CDR2 YNFKEQ. This CDR3 has 16 residues. The germline V and J ends were trimmed by 4 bases and 4 bases, with 18 bases remaining between them. The CDR3 is CASSPLPQGSADTQYF. In nucleotides, the CDR3 is TGTGCCAGCAGCCCTCTCCCCCAGGGGTCGGCAGATACGCAGTATTTT.

The chain employs TRBV7-8 and TRBJ1-4; TRBD1 might be the D (6 bases). CDR1 is SGHVS, CDR2 FQNEAQ, per germline. This CDR3 region has 15 residues. V lost 6 bases and J lost 5, with 16 bases in between. CDR3 nucleotides: TGTGCCAGCAGTAGAACAGGGAGCATGAATGAAAAACTGTTTTTT. It is translated as CASSRTGSMNEKLFF.

The V gene is TRBV5-4, the J gene TRBJ2-7; the match to TRBD2 covers 10 bases. From germline, CDR1 is SGHNT and CDR2 YYREEE (reference sequence). J gave up 6 bases and V 5 bases, and 11 bases lay outside the gene matches. The CDR3 has 15 amino acids. The CDR3 region has the DNA TGTGCCAGCAGTTCCCTTGGGAAGCGGGAGGGCGAGCAGTACTTC. Amino acid sequence: CASSSLGKREGEQYF.

The J gene is TRBJ2-7, the V gene TRBV29-1, with 11 bases that match TRBD2. Germline values: CDR1 SQVTM, CDR2 ANQGSEA. The CDR3 loop spans 13 amino acids. V lost 7 bases and J lost 6; bases outside the gene matches: 8. The CDR3 reads CSAISSGGFEQYF. The CDR3 DNA reads as TGCAGCGCCATATCTAGCGGGGGGTTCGAGCAGTACTTC.

The chain is built from TRBV6-2 or TRBV6-3 and TRBJ1-5; tentatively, D is TRBD1 (6 bases). From germline, CDR1 is MNHEY and CDR2 SVGEGT. The V end lost 0 bases, the J end lost 4 bases, and 13 bases lay between the germline ends. The CDR3 extends over 16 amino acids. The CDR3 nucleotides read TGTGCCAGCAGTTACTCGAAGGGGGAGGGGAATCAGCCCCAGCATTTT. Translating gives CASSYSKGEGNQPQHF.

The chain links TRBV7-9 to TRBJ2-1, with 12 bases lining up with TRBD2. CDR3 length: 17 amino acids. Germline values: CDR1 SEHNR, CDR2 FQNEAQ (reference sequence). After removal of 5 bases from V and 4 bases from J, the junction contained 9 bases not matched to a gene. The CDR3 protein is CASSEGTSGFYYNEQFF. DNA for the CDR3: TGTGCCAGCAGCGAGGGGACTAGCGGGTTTTATTACAATGAGCAGTTCTTC.

The chain is built from TRBV7-2 and TRBJ2-4; a weak D match, TRBD2 (6 bases). From germline, CDR1 is SGHTA and CDR2 FQGNSA. This CDR3 has 14 residues. Trimming stripped 3 bases from V and 2 bases from J, with 8 bases between. The CDR3 loop reads CASSFGGSKNIQYF. For the CDR3, the DNA is TGTGCCAGCAGCTTTGGGGGGTCCAAAAACATTCAGTACTTC. Variable domain in full (rest from reference TRBV7-2 and TRBJ2-4): GAGVSQSPSNKVTEKGKDVELRCDPISGHTALYWYRQSLGQGLEFLIYFQGNSAPDKSGLPSDRFSAERTGGSVSTLTIQRTQQEDSAVYLCASSFGGSKNIQYFGAGTRLSVL.

This sequence joins TRBV6-5 and TRBJ2-7, with 9 bases matching TRBD1. Losses at the gene ends were 9 bases for V and 7 bases for J; bases not matched to a gene: 13. The CDR3 has 14 residues. Germline CDR1 MNHEY, CDR2 SVGAGI. CDR3 sequence reads: CASFRGQGMFEQYF. DNA of the CDR3: TGTGCCAGTTTCCGTGGACAGGGGATGTTTGAGCAGTACTTC.

For the CDR3, the DNA is TGTGCCAGCTCACCAAACCAGGTCACTGGAAACACCATATATTTT. It translates to CASSPNQVTGNTIYF. V is TRBV18 and J is TRBJ1-3; the D is unclear. The CDR3 length is 15 residues. Germline V gene lookup returns CDR1 KGHSH and CDR2 LQKENI. With 2 bases removed from V and 2 bases from J, the gap between germline ends came to 10 bases.

The sample holds many counts of this clone. This sequence joins TRBV6-5 and TRBJ2-7, with 8 positions matching TRBD2. The germline V gene encodes CDR1 MNHEY and CDR2 SVGAGI. CDR3 length equals 15 residues. J gave up 4 bases and V 6 bases, and 11 bases lay outside the gene matches. As DNA, the CDR3 is TGTGCCAGCAGACTAGCGGCTAATACCCCATACGAGCAGTACTTC. Its translation: CASRLAANTPYEQYF.

There are a few counts of this clone. This same CDR3 is encoded by further DNA sequences in the sample. The J gene is TRBJ2-5, the V gene TRBV9, with D hard to call. The CDR3 loop spans 12 amino acids. Germline-derived CDR1 and CDR2 are SGDLS and YYNGEE. V was cut by 0 bases and J by 4 bases, with 4 bases left in between. For the CDR3, the DNA is TGTGCCAGCAGCGTAGTCGGAGAGACCCAGTACTTC. Translating gives CASSVVGETQYF.

The gene calls are TRBV19 and TRBJ2-5, with D maybe TRBD2 (6 bases). Trimming took 8 bases from V and 2 from J, leaving 12 bases between them. CDR1 is LNHDA, CDR2 SQIVND, per germline (reference sequence). The CDR3 runs 13 residues. The CDR3 sequence: CASGTGTQETQYF. In DNA form, the CDR3 reads TGTGCCAGTGGAACCGGGACTCAAGAGACCCAGTACTTC.

The chain employs TRBV5-1 and TRBJ2-6; D is unresolved. The germline gives CDR1 SGHRS, CDR2 YFSETQ. This CDR3 is 18 amino acids long. Trimming removed 0 bases from V and 0 bases from J, with 13 bases in between. CDR3 loop: CASSLGATIASGANVLTF. As DNA, the CDR3 is TGCGCCAGCAGCTTGGGGGCAACCATCGCCTCTGGGGCCAACGTCCTGACTTTC.

This CDR3 reads CASGPPGQPNTEAFF. Written as DNA, the CDR3 is TGTGCCAGCGGACCTCCGGGACAACCGAACACTGAAGCTTTCTTT. The chain combines TRBV27 with TRBJ1-1; a weak D match, TRBD1 (6 bases). The ends were cut back, 8 bases at V and 1 base at J, with 17 bases in the middle. Germline CDR1 and CDR2: MNHEY and SMNVEV (reference sequence). This CDR3 region has 15 residues.

The chain employs TRBV24-1 and TRBJ2-1; 7 bases line up with TRBD2. The CDR3 is 13 amino acids. V was clipped by 3 bases and J by 7 bases; unmatched bases: 2. The germline CDR1 and CDR2 sequences are KGHDR and SFDVKD. The chain's CDR3 is CATSDTGGNEQFF. The CDR3 DNA reads as TGTGCCACCAGTGATACGGGGGGTAATGAGCAGTTCTTC.

The chain recombines TRBV7-2 with TRBJ2-6; D perhaps matches TRBD2 (5 bases). The V end lost 0 bases, the J end lost 2 bases, and 8 bases lay between the germline ends. Germline V lookup: CDR1 SGHTA, CDR2 FQGNSA. CDR3 length: 16 amino acids. CDR3 region: CASSLAAGAGANVLTF. As DNA, the CDR3 is TGTGCCAGCAGCTTAGCGGCCGGGGCTGGGGCCAACGTCCTGACTTTC.

This chain uses TRBV4-3 with TRBJ2-1; 11 positions match TRBD2. The germline V gene has CDR1 LGHNA and CDR2 YSLEER. The trim removed 3 bases at V and 12 bases at J, leaving 13 bases unmatched. CDR3 size: 16 residues. In DNA form, the CDR3 reads TGCGCCAGCAGCCAGGGGACTAGCGGCTCTGTATTGGGGCAGTTCTTC. The encoded protein is CASSQGTSGSVLGQFF.

This sequence joins TRBV7-2 and TRBJ1-6, with 8 bases fitting TRBD1. In germline, CDR1 is SGHTA, CDR2 FQGNSA. V was clipped by 7 bases and J by 10 bases; unmatched bases: 6. The CDR3 runs 13 residues. CDR3 nucleotide sequence: TGTGCCAGCAACGCAGGGGGCGGATCACCCCTCCACTTT. Encoded protein: CASNAGGGSPLHF. Together with reference TRBV7-2 and TRBJ1-6, the CDR3 gives the full variable domain: GAGVSQSPSNKVTEKGKDVELRCDPISGHTALYWYRQSLGQGLEFLIYFQGNSAPDKSGLPSDRFSAERTGGSVSTLTIQRTQQEDSAVYLCASNAGGGSPLHFGNGTRLTVT.

A single count supports this clone. The chain combines TRBV6-5 with TRBJ1-2, with a weak D call TRBD1 (5 bases). The CDR3 spans 13 residues. Trimming pared 5 bases from V and 6 bases from J, leaving 13 bases between. Germline values: CDR1 MNHEY, CDR2 SVGAGI. CDR3 amino acids: CASSRTGVDGYTF. The CDR3 DNA reads as TGTGCCAGCAGTCGCACAGGTGTGGATGGCTACACCTTC.

V and J are TRBV6-5 and TRBJ1-5, with D perhaps TRBD1 (6 bases). Trimming took off 6 bases at V and 6 bases at J, with 15 bases between the two ends. CDR1 MNHEY and CDR2 SVGAGI come from the germline V gene. The CDR3 runs 14 residues. CDR3 region: CASSSTGQGQPQHF. In DNA, the CDR3 is TGTGCCAGCAGCTCCACAGGGCAGGGTCAGCCCCAGCATTTT.

J is TRBJ2-5 and V is TRBV20-1, with D perhaps matching TRBD2 (6 bases). The CDR3 is made up of 11 amino acids. Germline assignment: CDR1 DFQATT and CDR2 SNEGSKA (reference sequence). The CDR3 bases are TGCACTGCGGCGGGGCCAGAGACCCAGTACTTC. As protein: CTAAGPETQYF.

The V call is TRBV18, the J call TRBJ1-5, with D possibly TRBD1 on 6 matching bases. Germline assignment: CDR1 KGHSH and CDR2 LQKENI. V gave up 3 bases and J gave up 2 bases, with 14 bases separating them. The CDR3 is made up of 16 amino acids. CDR3 in amino acids: CASSPKQGSGNQPQHF. The DNA of the CDR3 is TGTGCCAGCTCACCTAAACAGGGCTCGGGCAATCAGCCCCAGCATTTT.

The chain combines TRBV6-1 with TRBJ2-7; TRBD2 might be the D (6 bases). Germline CDR1 is MNHNS and CDR2 is SASEGT. The CDR3 has 18 amino acids. V lost 1 base to trimming and J lost 9 bases, with 28 bases between them. In DNA form, the CDR3 reads TGTGCCAGCAGTGAAGGTCAGTTGGCGGGACTGGCAAACGTCCGGCAGTACTTC. Translated, it gives CASSEGQLAGLANVRQYF.

The chain recombines TRBV19 with TRBJ1-5, with D possibly TRBD1 on 6 matching bases. With 3 bases removed from V and 1 base from J, the gap between germline ends came to 13 bases. The CDR3 is made up of 16 amino acids. CDR1 is LNHDA and CDR2 is SQIVND in the germline V gene (reference sequence). CDR3 sequence: CASSMWAGASNQPQHF. The CDR3 bases are TGTGCCAGTAGTATGTGGGCGGGGGCCAGCAATCAGCCCCAGCATTTT.

The genes are TRBV29-1 and TRBJ2-1, with 7 bases aligning to TRBD1. This CDR3 comprises 14 residues. V shed 6 bases, J shed 0 bases, and the junction held 5 bases outside the gene matches. Germline CDR1 SQVTM, CDR2 ANQGSEA. The CDR3, as DNA: TGCAGCGTCTGGGACAGTCGCTCCTACAATGAGCAGTTCTTC. Translating gives CSVWDSRSYNEQFF.

The table lists this clone with a count of one. The chain is built from TRBV29-1 and TRBJ2-5; 8 bases are shared with TRBD1. The CDR3 is made up of 12 amino acids. Trimming removed 7 bases from V and 5 bases from J; junction bases left unmatched: 6. CDR1 and CDR2 from the germline V gene are SQVTM and ANQGSEA. For the CDR3, the DNA is TGCAGCGCTCACACAGGGGGGGAGACCCAGTACTTC. Translating gives CSAHTGGETQYF.